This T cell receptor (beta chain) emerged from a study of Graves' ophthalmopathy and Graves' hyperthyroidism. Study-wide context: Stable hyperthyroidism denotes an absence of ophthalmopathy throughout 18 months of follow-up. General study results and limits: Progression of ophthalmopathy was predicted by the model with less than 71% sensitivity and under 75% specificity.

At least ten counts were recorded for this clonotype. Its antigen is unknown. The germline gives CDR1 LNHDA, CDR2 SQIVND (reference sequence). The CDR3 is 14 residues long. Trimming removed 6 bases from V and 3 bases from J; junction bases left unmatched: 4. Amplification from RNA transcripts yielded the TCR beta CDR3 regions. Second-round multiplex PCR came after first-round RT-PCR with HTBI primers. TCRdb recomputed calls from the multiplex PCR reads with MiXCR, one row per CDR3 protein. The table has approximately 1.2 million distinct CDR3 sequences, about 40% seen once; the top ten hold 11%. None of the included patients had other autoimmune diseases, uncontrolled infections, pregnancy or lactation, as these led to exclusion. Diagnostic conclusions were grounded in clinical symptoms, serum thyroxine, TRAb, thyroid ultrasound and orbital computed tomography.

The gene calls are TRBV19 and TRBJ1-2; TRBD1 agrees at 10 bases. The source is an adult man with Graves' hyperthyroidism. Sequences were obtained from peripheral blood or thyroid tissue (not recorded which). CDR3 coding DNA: TGTGCCAGTAGGATGACAGGGGGCGACTATGGCTACACCTTC. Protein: CASRMTGGDYGYTF.